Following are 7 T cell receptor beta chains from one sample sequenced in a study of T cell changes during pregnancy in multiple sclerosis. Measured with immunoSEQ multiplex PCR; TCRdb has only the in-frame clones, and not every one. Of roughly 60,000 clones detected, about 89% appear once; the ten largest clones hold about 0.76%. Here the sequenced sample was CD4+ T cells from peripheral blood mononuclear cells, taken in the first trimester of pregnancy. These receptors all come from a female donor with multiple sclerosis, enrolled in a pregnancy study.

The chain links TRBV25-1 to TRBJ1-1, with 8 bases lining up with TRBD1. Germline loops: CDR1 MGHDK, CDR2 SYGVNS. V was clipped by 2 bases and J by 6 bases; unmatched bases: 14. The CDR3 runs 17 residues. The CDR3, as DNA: TGTGCCAGCAGTGAAAGTCTGGGGGGCAGGGGGCCATCTGAAGCTTTCTTT. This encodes CASSESLGGRGPSEAFF. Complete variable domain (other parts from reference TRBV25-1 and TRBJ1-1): EADIYQTPRYLVIGTGKKITLECSQTMGHDKMYWYQQDPGMELHLIHYSYGVNSTEKGDLSSESTVSRIRTEHFPLTLESARPSHTSQYLCASSESLGGRGPSEAFFGQGTRLTVV.

The DNA for the CDR3 is TGTGCCAGCAGCTGGGGACAGGGTATGAACACTGAAGCTTTCTTT. Its translation: CASSWGQGMNTEAFF. V usage is TRBV5-4 and J usage is TRBJ1-1, with 9 bases aligning to TRBD1. Germline V gene sequence: CDR1 SGHNT, CDR2 YYREEE (reference sequence). V lost 3 bases, J lost 0 bases, and 3 bases stayed unmatched. The CDR3 consists of 15 residues.

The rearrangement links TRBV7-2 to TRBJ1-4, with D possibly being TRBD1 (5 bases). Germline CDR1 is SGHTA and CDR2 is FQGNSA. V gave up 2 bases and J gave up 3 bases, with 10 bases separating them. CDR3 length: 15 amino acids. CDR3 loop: CASSLIGGSNEKLFF. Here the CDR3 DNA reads TGTGCCAGCAGCTTAATCGGGGGTTCTAATGAAAAACTGTTTTTT.

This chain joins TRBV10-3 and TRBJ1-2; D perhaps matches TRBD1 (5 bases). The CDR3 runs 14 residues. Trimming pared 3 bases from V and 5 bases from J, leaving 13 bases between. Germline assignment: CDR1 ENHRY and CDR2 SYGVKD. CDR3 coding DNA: TGTGCCATCAGTGAAGTGGCGGGGGGTTATGGCTACACCTTC. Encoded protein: CAISEVAGGYGYTF.

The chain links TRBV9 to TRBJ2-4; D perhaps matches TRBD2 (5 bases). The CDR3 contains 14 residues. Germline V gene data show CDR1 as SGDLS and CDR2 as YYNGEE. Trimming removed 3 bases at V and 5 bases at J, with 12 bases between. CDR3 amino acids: CASSAPPGENIQYF. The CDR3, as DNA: TGTGCCAGCAGCGCCCCCCCCGGGGAAAACATTCAGTACTTC.

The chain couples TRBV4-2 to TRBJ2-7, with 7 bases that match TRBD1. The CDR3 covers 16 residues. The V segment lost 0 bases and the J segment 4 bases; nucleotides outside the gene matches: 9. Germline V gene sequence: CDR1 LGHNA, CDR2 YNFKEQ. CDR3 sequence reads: CASSQDRTTGIYEQYF. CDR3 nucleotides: TGTGCCAGCAGCCAAGACAGGACGACAGGGATTTACGAGCAGTACTTC.

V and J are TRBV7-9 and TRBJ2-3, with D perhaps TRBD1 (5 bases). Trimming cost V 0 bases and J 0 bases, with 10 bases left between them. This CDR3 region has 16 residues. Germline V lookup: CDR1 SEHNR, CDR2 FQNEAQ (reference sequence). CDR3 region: CASSLAARASTDTQYF. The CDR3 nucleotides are TGTGCCAGCAGCTTAGCGGCCAGGGCGAGCACAGATACGCAGTATTTT.